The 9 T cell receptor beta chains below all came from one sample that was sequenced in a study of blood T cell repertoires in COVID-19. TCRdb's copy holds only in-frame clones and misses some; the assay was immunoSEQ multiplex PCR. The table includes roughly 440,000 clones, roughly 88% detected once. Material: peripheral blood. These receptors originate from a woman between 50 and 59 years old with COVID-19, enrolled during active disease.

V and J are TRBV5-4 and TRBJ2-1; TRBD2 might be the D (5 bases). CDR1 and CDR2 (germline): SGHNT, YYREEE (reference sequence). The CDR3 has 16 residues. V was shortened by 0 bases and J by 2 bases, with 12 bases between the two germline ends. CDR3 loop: CASSLGAGRAYNEQFF. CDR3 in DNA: TGTGCCAGCAGCTTGGGGGCGGGCAGAGCCTACAATGAGCAGTTCTTC.

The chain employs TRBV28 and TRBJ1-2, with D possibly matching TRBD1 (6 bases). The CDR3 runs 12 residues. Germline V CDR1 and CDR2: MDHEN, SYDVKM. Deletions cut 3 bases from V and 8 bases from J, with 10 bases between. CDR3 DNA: TGTGCCAGCAGTTTGAGAGGGGGAGGCTACACCTTC. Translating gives CASSLRGGGYTF.

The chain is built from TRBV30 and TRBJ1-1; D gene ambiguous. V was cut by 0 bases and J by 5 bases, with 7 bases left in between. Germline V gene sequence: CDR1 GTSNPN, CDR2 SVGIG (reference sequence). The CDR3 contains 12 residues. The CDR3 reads CAWSVAVTEAFF. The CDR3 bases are TGTGCCTGGAGTGTTGCGGTGACTGAAGCTTTCTTT.

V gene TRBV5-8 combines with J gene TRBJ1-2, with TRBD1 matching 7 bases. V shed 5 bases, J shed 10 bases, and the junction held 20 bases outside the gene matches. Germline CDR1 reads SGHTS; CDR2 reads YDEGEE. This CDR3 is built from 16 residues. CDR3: CASSRLGSPGGIDYTF. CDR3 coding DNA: TGTGCCAGCAGTCGACTGGGCTCCCCAGGGGGGATCGACTACACCTTC. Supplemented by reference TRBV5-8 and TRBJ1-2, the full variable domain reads EAGVTQSPTHLIKTRGQQATLRCSPISGHTSVYWYQQALGLGLQFLLWYDEGEERNRGNFPPRFSGRQFPNYSSELNVNALELEDSALYLCASSRLGSPGGIDYTFGSGTRLTVV.

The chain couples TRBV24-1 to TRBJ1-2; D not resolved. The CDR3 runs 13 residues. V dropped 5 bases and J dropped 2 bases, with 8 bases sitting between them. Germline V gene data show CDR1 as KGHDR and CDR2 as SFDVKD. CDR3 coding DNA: TGTGCCACCAGTGGGAGTGTGAACTATGGCTACACCTTC. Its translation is CATSGSVNYGYTF.

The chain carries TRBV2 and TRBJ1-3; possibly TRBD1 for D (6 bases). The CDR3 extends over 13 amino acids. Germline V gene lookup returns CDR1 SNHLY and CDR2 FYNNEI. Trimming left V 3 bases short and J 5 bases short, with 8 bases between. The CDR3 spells CASSEGHRNTIYF. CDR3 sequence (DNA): TGTGCCAGCAGTGAGGGACACCGAAACACCATATATTTT.

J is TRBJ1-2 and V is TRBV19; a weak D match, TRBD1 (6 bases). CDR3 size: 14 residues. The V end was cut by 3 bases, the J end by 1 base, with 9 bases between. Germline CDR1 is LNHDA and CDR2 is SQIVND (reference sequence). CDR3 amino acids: CASSMDSVNYGYTF. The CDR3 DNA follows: TGTGCCAGTAGTATGGACAGTGTTAACTATGGCTACACCTTC.

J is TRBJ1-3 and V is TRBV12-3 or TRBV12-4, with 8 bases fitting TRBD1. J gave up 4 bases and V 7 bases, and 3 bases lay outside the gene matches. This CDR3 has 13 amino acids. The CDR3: CASTQGAGNTIYF. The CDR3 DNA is TGTGCCAGCACTCAGGGGGCGGGAAACACCATATATTTT.

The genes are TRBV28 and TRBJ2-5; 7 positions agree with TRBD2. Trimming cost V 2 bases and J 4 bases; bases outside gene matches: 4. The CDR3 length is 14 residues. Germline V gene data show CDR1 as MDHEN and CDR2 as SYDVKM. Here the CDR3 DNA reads TGTGCCAGCAGTTTAGGGGGGGGTCCAGAGACCCAGTACTTC. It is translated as CASSLGGGPETQYF.